The text below deals with one T cell receptor (beta chain). What it binds is unknown. V was trimmed by 2 bases and J by 7 bases, leaving 19 bases between them. CDR1 SGHDT and CDR2 YYEEEE come from the germline V gene. CDR3 size: 15 residues. The record originates from a study of OX40 agonist ivuxolimab in advanced cancers. Clones were read by immunoSEQ multiplex PCR, and TCRdb kept only the in-frame ones, dropping some. The table lists about 83,000 clones, around nine tenths of them singletons. Study conclusions and caveats: Partial responders receiving 0.1-3.0 mg/kg showed among the lowest clonal expansion. Antigens targeted by the expanded peripheral T cells were not determined.

Autoimmune disease history or systemic immunosuppression disqualified patients. Sequenced here: CD4+ or CD8+ T cells sorted from blood, sampled in a trial of the OX40 agonist ivuxolimab. This receptor was obtained from an adult with an advanced solid tumor such as melanoma, head and neck, liver or kidney cancer. This rearrangement joins TRBV5-6 to TRBJ2-7; D might be TRBD1 (5 bases). CDR3 residues: CASSLGWAGRREQYF. Written as DNA, the CDR3 is TGTGCCAGCAGCTTAGGGTGGGCAGGGCGAAGGGAGCAGTACTTC.